This entry lists 20 T cell receptor beta chains sequenced from one sample in a study of blood T cell repertoires in COVID-19 (dated by TCRdb to 2018 to 2020). The library was built by means of the immunoSEQ multiplex PCR assay. The source is immuneACCESS, and TCRdb retained only in-frame sequences with V and J called. Part of the clones is not carried over; for the studies checked, unresolved V genes explain less than half of this, and the remainder is unexplained. This sample holds roughly 200,000 clones; about 84% were observed only once. Of the sample, over 6.5% is held by the ten largest clones. The sequencing sample was made of peripheral blood. These receptors were taken from a woman of 80 years or more with COVID-19, enrolled during active disease.

A few counts support this clone. V and J are TRBV7-9 and TRBJ2-7; weak D call: TRBD2 (6 bases). The CDR3 covers 14 residues. Per germline, CDR1 SEHNR and CDR2 FQNEAQ (reference sequence). V lost 1 base, J lost 3 bases, and 10 bases lay in between. The CDR3 DNA sequence: TGTGCCAGCAGCTTAGAGGGAGGCTACTACGAGCAGTACTTC. Translating it yields CASSLEGGYYEQYF.

The chain combines TRBV3-1 (or the pseudogene TRBV3-2) with TRBJ2-7; weak D call: TRBD1 (6 bases). The germline V gene has CDR1 LGHDT and CDR2 YNNKEL (reference sequence). The length of the CDR3 is 12 residues. The ends were cut back, 1 base at V and 6 bases at J, with 7 bases in the middle. CDR3 coding DNA: TGTGCCAGCAGCCAAGTGGGGGCCGAGCAGTACTTC. Translation gives CASSQVGAEQYF.

The chain is built from TRBV27 and TRBJ1-1; 7 nucleotides agree with TRBD1. CDR1 is MNHEY, CDR2 SMNVEV, per germline (reference sequence). CDR3 length: 14 residues. V lost 6 bases, J lost 2 bases, and 6 bases stayed unmatched. The CDR3 spells CASSPRDSNTEAFF. The CDR3 region has the DNA TGTGCCAGCAGCCCACGGGACAGCAACACTGAAGCTTTCTTT.

The chain is built from TRBV5-1 and TRBJ1-2, with D uncertain. V was clipped by 5 bases and J by 6 bases, with 14 bases between them. The CDR3 has 13 residues. CDR1 is SGHRS, CDR2 YFSETQ, per germline. CDR3 nucleotide sequence: TGCGCCAGCAGGATCGGGGTCGAGAATGGCTACACCTTC. Amino acid sequence: CASRIGVENGYTF.

The chain joins TRBV6-5 to TRBJ1-4; D gene unclear. The CDR3 covers 13 residues. Between the trimmed V and J ends, which lost 9 bases and 8 bases, there was a span of 16 bases. Germline V lookup: CDR1 MNHEY, CDR2 SVGAGI. The CDR3 region is CASLTESVEKLFF. The DNA of the CDR3 is TGTGCCAGTCTTACCGAAAGCGTCGAAAAACTGTTTTTT.

DNA for the CDR3: TGTGCCAGCAGGCAGGGCTTCCACACTGAAGCTTTCTTT. Its protein is CASRQGFHTEAFF. The rearrangement joins TRBV25-1 to TRBJ1-1; TRBD1 might be the D (5 bases). Trimming removed 6 bases at V and 3 bases at J, with 11 bases between. The CDR3 runs 13 residues. Germline CDR1 and CDR2: MGHDK and SYGVNS.

This clone was recorded once. Here the CDR3 DNA reads TGTGCCAGCAGTGAAATGGACAGGGGCTTAGGGGGCTACACCTTC. Its translation: CASSEMDRGLGGYTF. V and J are TRBV2 and TRBJ1-2, with 9 bases aligning to TRBD1. The CDR3 runs to 15 residues. V gave up 2 bases and J gave up 8 bases; unmatched junction bases: 9. Germline V CDR1 and CDR2: SNHLY, FYNNEI.

The rearrangement joins TRBV14 to TRBJ1-1; 9 bases fit TRBD1. This CDR3 has 16 amino acids. V shed 1 base and J 3 bases; nucleotides not matched to a gene: 6. CDR1 is SGHDN and CDR2 is FVKESK in the germline V gene. The CDR3 spells CASSQAGQGPYTEAFF. The CDR3 nucleotides read TGTGCCAGCAGCCAAGCGGGACAGGGACCTTACACTGAAGCTTTCTTT.

The V call is TRBV19, the J call TRBJ1-1; 9 nucleotides line up with TRBD1. The V gene's germline CDR1 is LNHDA and CDR2 SQIVND (reference sequence). V trimming: 1 base; J trimming: 2 bases; junction bases outside the gene matches: 5. The CDR3 is 16 amino acids. CDR3 in DNA: TGTGCCAGTAGTATAGGACAGGGGGATTTCAACACTGAAGCTTTCTTT. Protein: CASSIGQGDFNTEAFF.

This clone was seen a few times. In nucleotides, the CDR3 is TGTGCTAGTGGTGCGGGGTTTTCGACAGATACGCAGTATTTT. This translates into CASGAGFSTDTQYF. The chain is built from TRBV12-5 and TRBJ2-3; the D gene is possibly TRBD2 (6 bases). Per germline, CDR1 LGHNT and CDR2 FRNRAP. Trimming removed 5 bases from V and 3 bases from J, with 12 bases in between. The CDR3 is 14 residues long.

In DNA form, the CDR3 reads TGTGCCAGCAGTTGGGGAGTGGCAGATACGCAGTATTTT. This codes for CASSWGVADTQYF. The chain links TRBV2 to TRBJ2-3; D might be TRBD2 (5 bases). CDR1 and CDR2 from the germline V gene are SNHLY and FYNNEI. Trimming took 5 bases from V and 4 from J, leaving 10 bases between them. The CDR3 contains 13 residues.

This clone showed up just a few times. V usage is TRBV21-1 and J usage is TRBJ1-5. TRBV21-1 is an annotated pseudogene. The length of the CDR3 is 11 residues. CDR3 protein: CAVRLVQPQHF. Written as DNA, the CDR3 is TGTGCCGTCCGGTTGGTTCAGCCCCAGCATTTT.

This clone showed up just once. This sequence joins TRBV7-2 and TRBJ2-7, with D maybe TRBD2 (6 bases). The germline V gene has CDR1 SGHTA and CDR2 FQGNSA. V gave up 4 bases and J gave up 1 base, with 11 bases separating them. The CDR3 spans 14 residues. The CDR3 DNA reads as TGTGCCAGCAGCTCCGGGACTTCATCCTACGAGCAGTACTTC. This gives the protein CASSSGTSSYEQYF.

This rearrangement joins TRBV5-1 to TRBJ1-1; possible D gene TRBD1, 6 bases. Germline V gives CDR1 SGHRS, CDR2 YFSETQ. CDR3 length: 15 residues. The germline V and J ends were trimmed by 2 bases and 2 bases, with 13 bases remaining between them. CDR3 nucleotide sequence: TGCGCCAGCAGCTTCCAGGGGTCTCGCAACACTGAAGCTTTCTTT. Residues: CASSFQGSRNTEAFF.

The CDR3 DNA reads as TGTGCCAGCACGCCGGGACAGGGATCCGGGGAGCTGTTTTTT. Protein product: CASTPGQGSGELFF. The chain has TRBV18 and TRBJ2-2; 9 bases match TRBD1. Germline V gene data show CDR1 as KGHSH and CDR2 as LQKENI. The CDR3 is 14 amino acids. V trimming: 8 bases; J trimming: 6 bases; junction bases outside the gene matches: 7.

The V call is TRBV28, the J call TRBJ2-3; TRBD2 aligns across 8 bases. The CDR3 runs 15 residues. The junction had 10 bases not matched to a gene; V was cut back by 7 bases and J by 4 bases. Germline V lookup: CDR1 MDHEN, CDR2 SYDVKM. CDR3 region: CASTSLAGGADTQYF. The CDR3, as DNA: TGTGCCAGCACCTCCCTAGCGGGTGGGGCAGATACGCAGTATTTT.

The CDR3 bases are TGTGCCAGCAGTCCGGGGGGACGCTCTGGGGCCAACGTCCTGACTTTC. Translated: CASSPGGRSGANVLTF. The V call is TRBV28, the J call TRBJ2-6, with TRBD2 identical over 7 bases. V lost 5 bases, J lost 0 bases, and 4 bases stayed unmatched. The CDR3 has 16 residues. CDR1 MDHEN and CDR2 SYDVKM come from the germline V gene.

The chain joins TRBV4-1 to TRBJ1-2; maybe TRBD1 (5 bases). Germline lookup yields CDR1 MGHRA and CDR2 YSYEKL. The V gene lost 4 bases and the J gene lost 4 bases, with 16 bases spanning the gap. The CDR3 spans 15 residues. CDR3: CASSRGGREFYGYTF. CDR3 sequence (DNA): TGCGCCAGCAGCCGAGGCGGCAGGGAATTCTATGGCTACACCTTC.

The gene calls are TRBV30 and TRBJ1-4; D possibly corresponds to TRBD1 (5 bases). The CDR3 extends over 13 amino acids. Germline lookup yields CDR1 GTSNPN and CDR2 SVGIG (reference sequence). V lost 2 bases, J lost 4 bases, and 8 bases lay in between. The CDR3 reads CAWSQGYNEKLFF. Here the CDR3 DNA reads TGTGCCTGGAGTCAGGGTTATAATGAAAAACTGTTTTTT.

The chain joins TRBV28 to TRBJ1-1; TRBD1 aligns across 10 bases. V gave up 6 bases and J gave up 3 bases; unmatched junction bases: 7. The germline V gene has CDR1 MDHEN and CDR2 SYDVKM. The CDR3 contains 15 residues. The CDR3 DNA follows: TGTGCCAGCAGCACTACCGGACAGGGGGACACTGAAGCTTTCTTT. Its protein product is CASSTTGQGDTEAFF.